The clone carrying this T cell receptor (beta chain) occurred many times. These data are taken from a study of T-cell reconstitution after alpha-beta-depleted transplantation in children. CDR3 length: 15 amino acids. Germline V lookup: CDR1 LGHDT, CDR2 YNNKEL (reference sequence). Trimming cost V 1 base and J 10 bases; bases outside gene matches: 7. A library of TCRbeta sequences, prepared with unique molecular identifiers, was generated. TCRdb re-called the PCR reads with MiXCR, one entry per CDR3 protein. The data contain a few hundred thousand distinct CDR3 sequences, roughly a tenth of them singletons.

The input for sequencing was PBMCs from the stem cell graft donor, taken from the stem cell graft. The chain employs TRBV3-1 and TRBJ2-1, with 10 bases matching TRBD2. This receptor was identified in a human donor who donated a stem cell graft to a child with acute lymphoblastic leukemia. The CDR3: CASSQASGGAFEQFF. CDR3 in DNA: TGTGCCAGCAGCCAAGCGAGCGGGGGGGCTTTCGAGCAGTTCTTC.